This T cell receptor beta chain derives from a study of T cells after yellow fever vaccination. A 5'RACE template-switching step, the method used to make TCR cDNA, added a universal primer site and UMIs. One entry per CDR3 protein results from TCRdb running MiXCR on the 5' RACE reads. The data show a few hundred thousand distinct CDR3 sequences, with less than 9.5% seen just once and roughly a sixth held by the top ten. The study, taken as a whole, reports: CD4 and CD8 compartments shared a small share of clonotypes, likely from convergent recombination. Re-detected after boosting: most primary clones, about 96% of CD4 and 75% to 90% of CD8.

This clonotype was recorded many times. As yet, its antigen is unknown. V lost 3 bases and J lost 5, with 10 bases in between. CDR3 length equals 13 residues. In germline, CDR1 is LGHNA, CDR2 YNFKEQ. The clonotype was recovered from a man between 18 and 29 years old who received the YFV17D yellow fever vaccine. V and J are TRBV4-2 and TRBJ1-2; D gene ambiguous. The source material was PBMCs, sampled about 41 days after the first yellow fever vaccination. The CDR3 is CASSQTANYGYTF. DNA of the CDR3: TGTGCCAGCAGCCAGACCGCGAATTATGGCTACACCTTC.